The entry below gives a single TCR beta chain sequence along with its context. Its target is not known. The entry originates in a study of memory CD4+ T cells and cytomegalovirus serostatus. Findings and limits, study-wide: The CMV-associated TCR signature appears largely within the CD4+ memory repertoire.

In the source study's methods: After removing out-of-frame reads, 2,204,828 distinct TCRbeta sequences remained. Profiling relied on immunoSEQ multiplex PCR, and the TCRdb table lists in-frame clones only, not all of them. D and trimming come from the DNA, and the V and J calls and clone size come from that table. The data contain 50,000 to 60,000 clones, about 79% of them singletons. Single viable CD3+CD4+CD8-CD45RO+ cells were sorted as the memory CD4+ T cells. Donors' CMV status reflects serum IgG against pp150, pp28, p38, p52. Total CD4+ T cells were enriched by CD4 positive selection. The germline V gene encodes CDR1 SGHNT and CDR2 YYREEE (reference sequence). The CDR3 is made up of 14 amino acids. Trimming stripped 6 bases from V and 7 bases from J, with 16 bases between.

Input material: memory CD4+ T cells from blood. The TCR comes from an adult in good health and CMV-seronegative. The V call is TRBV5-4, the J call TRBJ1-4, with D tentatively TRBD1 (5 bases). CDR3 sequence (DNA): TGTGCCAGCAAGGCGAGCCAGGGCGGTGAAAAACTGTTTTTT. This translates into CASKASQGGEKLFF.